Each of the 2 T cell receptor beta chains below was sequenced from the same sample in a study of T cells in Graves' hyperthyroidism and ophthalmopathy. Regions amplified from RNA transcripts were the TCR beta CDR3 regions. The study used the HTBI primer set for a first-round RT-PCR of the TCR CDR3. TCRdb analysed the multiplex PCR reads with MiXCR anew, one entry per CDR3 protein. The table has hundreds of thousands of distinct CDR3 sequences, about 14% seen once. The sequenced sample consisted of blood. These receptors were taken from a woman younger than 35 with Graves' hyperthyroidism.

This clonotype was seen repeatedly, ten times or more. V and J are TRBV11-2 and TRBJ2-1; TRBD2 matches at 9 bases. The CDR3 contains 15 residues. The V segment lost 6 bases and the J segment 9 bases; nucleotides outside the gene matches: 12. Germline assignment: CDR1 SGHAT and CDR2 FQNNGV. The CDR3 nucleotides are TGTGCCAGCAGGTCGTGGGGCGGGAGGGCCTCTGAGCAGTTCTTC. Amino acids: CASRSWGGRASEQFF.

The chain links TRBV4-3 to TRBJ2-4, with a weak D call TRBD2 (6 bases). The CDR3 runs 13 residues. Trimming shortened V by 5 bases and J by 7 bases, and 12 bases separated the two germline ends. Germline CDR1 reads LGHNA; CDR2 reads YSLEER. The CDR3 loop reads CASSTLRGNIQYF. Written as DNA, the CDR3 is TGCGCCAGCAGCACCTTACGGGGGAACATTCAGTACTTC.